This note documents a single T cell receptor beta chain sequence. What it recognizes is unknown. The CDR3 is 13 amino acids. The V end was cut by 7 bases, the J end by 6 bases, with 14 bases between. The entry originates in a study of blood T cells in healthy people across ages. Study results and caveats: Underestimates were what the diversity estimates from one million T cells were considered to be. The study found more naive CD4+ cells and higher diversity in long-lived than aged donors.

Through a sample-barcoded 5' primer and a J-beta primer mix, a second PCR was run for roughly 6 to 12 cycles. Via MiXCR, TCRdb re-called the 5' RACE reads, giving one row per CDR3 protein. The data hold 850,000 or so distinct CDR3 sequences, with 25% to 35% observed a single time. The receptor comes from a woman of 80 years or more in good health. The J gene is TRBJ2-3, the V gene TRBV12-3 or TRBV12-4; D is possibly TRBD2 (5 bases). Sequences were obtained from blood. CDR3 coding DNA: TGTGCCAGCACCTCTCGGGATCGGGATACGCAGTATTTT. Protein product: CASTSRDRDTQYF.